This T cell receptor (beta chain) was captured in a study of blood T cell repertoires in COVID-19. Some clones are missing from TCRdb's copy, which holds only in-frame ones; the method was immunoSEQ multiplex PCR. Counted here are more than 250,000 clones, around 84% occurring once; the ten biggest clones make up 5%. Germline CDR1 reads SGHRS; CDR2 reads YFSETQ. CDR3 length: 18 amino acids. The trim removed 0 bases at V and 6 bases at J, leaving 10 bases unmatched. Participant ages covered about 18 to 89 years across some 25 US areas. The chain couples TRBV5-1 to TRBJ1-6; 9 bases are a match to TRBD1. This sequence was found in a man aged 35 to 55 who had been exposed to COVID-19. The sample comprised PBMCs or T cells enriched from blood (not recorded which). The CDR3 reads CASSLAASGTGSNSPLHF. In nucleotides, the CDR3 is TGCGCCAGCAGCTTGGCCGCCTCTGGGACAGGGAGTAATTCACCCCTCCACTTT.